The rows below give T cell receptor beta chains drawn from one sample of a study of Graves' ophthalmopathy and Graves' hyperthyroidism. TCRdb re-called the multiplex PCR reads through MiXCR, storing one row per CDR3 protein. The data contain about 740,000 distinct CDR3 sequences, 35% to 50% of them singletons. Sequencing used peripheral blood. These receptors were collected from an adult man with Graves' ophthalmopathy. The CDR3 runs from the conserved cysteine through the conserved F or W. A D gene is named only where the DNA matches it firmly. Only some rows state a clone size, as once, few, many or a class for expanded clones.

21	TRBJ1-2	few	TRBD1	TRBV11-1	TGTGCCAGCAGCTTAAGCGACAGGGGCCCGCGTGATGATGTAGGGAACTATGGCTACACCTTC	CASSLSDRGPRDDVGNYGYTF
19	TRBJ2-7	many	TRBD2	TRBV29-1	TGCAGCGTCGTACAGTCCGGGACTAGCGGGATTTCGAGCTCCTACGAGCAGTACTTC	CSVVQSGTSGISSSYEQYF
13	TRBJ1-1	many	.	TRBV19	TGTGCCAGTAGTATTTCAGAGAACACTGAAGCTTTCTTT	CASSISENTEAFF
13	TRBJ2-2	few	.	TRBV20-1	TGCAGTGCTACAGGTGGTGGAACCGGGGAGCTGTTTTTT	CSATGGGTGELFF
14	TRBJ2-5	many	.	TRBV9	TGTGCCAGCAGCGTCGCAGGGGGGCAAGAGACCCAGTACTTC	CASSVAGGQETQYF
13	TRBJ1-1	many	.	TRBV11-2	TGTGCCAGCAGTCAGAGGATGAACACTGAAGCTTTCTTT	CASSQRMNTEAFF
12	TRBJ1-1	once	.	TRBV2	TGTGCCAGCAGGGCCCGGGGTACTGAAGCTTTCTTT	CASRARGTEAFF
15	TRBJ1-4	.	.	TRBV10-3	TGTGCCAGCACTCGGCGGGACTCGGGTAATGAAAAACTGTTTTTT	CASTRRDSGNEKLFF
16	TRBJ2-5	.	TRBD2	TRBV5-5	TGCGCCAGCAGCCAAGTCCCTAGCGGGAGCTTGGAGACCCAGTACTTC	CASSQVPSGSLETQYF
14	TRBJ2-2	many	.	TRBV29-1	TGCAGCGTCTCGATAAACGAGCGGCCCGGGGAGCTGTTTTTT	CSVSINERPGELFF
15	TRBJ2-5	.	.	TRBV19	TGTGCCAGTGGCCGCCGTACAGGACCTCAAGAGACCCAGTACTTC	CASGRRTGPQETQYF
13	TRBJ1-1	many	.	TRBV7-3	TGTGCCAGCAGCCCGACTCGCAACACTGAAGCTTTCTTT	CASSPTRNTEAFF
15	TRBJ2-5	few	.	TRBV20-1	TGCAGTGCTAGAGATTCCGGGACATACGAAGAGACCCAGTACTTC	CSARDSGTYEETQYF
14	TRBJ1-3	many	.	TRBV29-1	TGCAGCGTTGACATCGGGACGGCTGGAAACACCATATATTTT	CSVDIGTAGNTIYF
12	TRBJ1-2	.	.	TRBV25-1	TGTGCCAGCAGTGACGATGACTATGGCTACACCTTC	CASSDDDYGYTF
16	TRBJ2-2	many	.	TRBV24-1	TGTGCCACCAGTGATTTGCCTCCAGCGAACACCGGGGAGCTGTTTTTT	CATSDLPPANTGELFF
17	TRBJ2-6	.	TRBD2	TRBV25-1	TGTGCCAGCAGCCTCGCGGGACTAGCTTCCGGGGCCAACGTCCTGACTTTC	CASSLAGLASGANVLTF
15	TRBJ2-5	.	.	TRBV19	TGTGCCAGTAGCGACTCCGGGTCACAAAAAGAGACCCAGTACTTC	CASSDSGSQKETQYF
16	TRBJ2-5	many	TRBD1	TRBV7-9	TGTGCCAGCAGCAGACGCGGGACAGGGGCCCAAGAGACCCAGTACTTC	CASSRRGTGAQETQYF
17	TRBJ2-7	.	.	TRBV20-1	TGCAGTGCTACAAAAGAAACTCCGGGACACAACTCCTACGAGCAGTACTTC	CSATKETPGHNSYEQYF
15	TRBJ2-7	many	TRBD2	TRBV9	TGTGCCAGCAGCGTATCCCCGGGAGGTTTTAGGGAGCAGTACTTC	CASSVSPGGFREQYF
14	TRBJ1-5	many	TRBD1	TRBV19	TGTGCCAGTAGTAGGACAGGGGGCGGTCAGCCCCAGCATTTT	CASSRTGGGQPQHF
14	TRBJ2-7	.	.	TRBV29-1	TGCAGCGTTGAAGGCAGGGGAAAGTCCTACGAGCAGTACTTC	CSVEGRGKSYEQYF
13	TRBJ2-3	.	.	TRBV2	TGTGCCAGCAGTTCCCCCGGGGGAGATACGCAGTATTTT	CASSSPGGDTQYF
14	TRBJ1-3	.	.	TRBV11-2	TGTGCCAGCAGTCGAGCTCTCCCTGGAAACACCATATATTTT	CASSRALPGNTIYF
14	TRBJ1-4	many	.	TRBV29-1	TGCAGCGTTGTCCACCCATCAACTAATGAAAAACTGTTTTTT	CSVVHPSTNEKLFF
12	TRBJ1-4	.	.	TRBV29-1	TGCAGCGTTGACAGGTCTTATGAAAAACTGTTTTTT	CSVDRSYEKLFF
15	TRBJ1-6	.	.	TRBV25-1	TGTGCCAGCAGTTTCCGCCGGGGAAACAAATCACCCCTCCACTTT	CASSFRRGNKSPLHF
16	TRBJ2-6	.	.	TRBV6-5	TGTGCCAGCAGTTACTTAGCTAGCTCTGGGGCCAACGTCCTGACTTTC	CASSYLASSGANVLTF
14	TRBJ2-5	many	.	TRBV25-1	TGTGCCAGCAGTGGCCCTTCGGGGGCTGAGACCCAGTACTTC	CASSGPSGAETQYF
12	TRBJ2-2	.	.	TRBV10-3	TGTGCCATGCGGTATAACACCGGGGAGCTGTTTTTT	CAMRYNTGELFF